The 9 T cell receptor beta chains below all came from one sample that was sequenced in a study of cytomegalovirus exposure and HLA in healthy donors. The PCR employed 60 Vbeta primers together with 13 Jbeta primers. Sequenced by immunoSEQ multiplex PCR; TCRdb stores in-frame clones only, minus some. Among roughly 170,000 clones listed, 60% to 85% were seen once. The specimen was PBMCs. Receptor source: a female donor in good health and CMV-seronegative.

The chain carries TRBV19 and TRBJ2-3; D perhaps matches TRBD1 (5 bases). Germline lookup yields CDR1 LNHDA and CDR2 SQIVND (reference sequence). The CDR3 is 15 residues long. Deletions cut 6 bases from V and 2 bases from J, with 15 bases between. The CDR3 loop is CASRSKDTYTDTQYF. For the CDR3, the DNA is TGTGCCAGTAGGAGTAAGGACACTTACACAGATACGCAGTATTTT.

The rearrangement joins TRBV7-9 to TRBJ2-3, with TRBD2 matching over 7 bases. Germline V gene sequence: CDR1 SEHNR, CDR2 FQNEAQ (reference sequence). The CDR3 has 15 amino acids. V trimming: 2 bases; J trimming: 1 base; junction bases outside the gene matches: 3. CDR3 protein: CASSLLSGGTDTQYF. As DNA, the CDR3 is TGTGCCAGCAGCTTATTAAGCGGGGGCACAGATACGCAGTATTTT.

The J gene is TRBJ1-2, the V gene TRBV7-6; D is ambiguous. This CDR3 has 13 residues. Germline CDR1 and CDR2: SGHVS and FNYEAQ. The germline V and J ends were trimmed by 5 bases and 6 bases, with 13 bases remaining between them. CDR3 amino acids: CASSKQLRDGYTF. In nucleotides, the CDR3 is TGTGCCAGCAGCAAACAGCTTAGAGATGGCTACACCTTC.

As regards this clone: The same CDR3 can be traced to other DNA sequences in this sample. The chain combines TRBV9 with TRBJ2-1; 7 bases are a match to TRBD2. Germline assignment: CDR1 SGDLS and CDR2 YYNGEE. Unmatched junction bases numbered 4, after V lost 0 bases and J lost 4 bases. The CDR3 contains 15 residues. CDR3 region: CASSVAGGSYNEQFF. The CDR3 coding sequence is TGTGCCAGCAGCGTAGCGGGAGGATCATACAATGAGCAGTTCTTC.

This clone was counted only a few times. This sequence joins TRBV28 and TRBJ2-7; the D is unclear. The length of the CDR3 is 11 residues. V was clipped by 5 bases and J by 4 bases, with 6 bases between them. Per germline, CDR1 MDHEN and CDR2 SYDVKM. CDR3 sequence (DNA): TGTGCCAGCAGTATTAGTTACGAGCAGTACTTC. Translating it yields CASSISYEQYF. The entire variable domain, with the rest obtained from reference TRBV28 and TRBJ2-7, is as follows: DVKVTQSSRYLVKRTGEKVFLECVQDMDHENMFWYRQDPGLGLRLIYFSYDVKMKEKGDIPEGYSVSREKKERFSLILESASTNQTSMYLCASSISYEQYFGPGTRLTVT.

The J gene is TRBJ2-5, the V gene TRBV19; 8 positions match TRBD2. Germline V gives CDR1 LNHDA, CDR2 SQIVND (reference sequence). The CDR3 length is 16 residues. The trim removed 5 bases at V and 1 base at J, leaving 9 bases unmatched. Here the CDR3 reads CASSPGLAALQETQYF. For the CDR3, the DNA is TGTGCCAGTAGTCCAGGACTAGCCGCCCTCCAAGAGACCCAGTACTTC.

The rearrangement links TRBV15 to TRBJ2-3; perhaps TRBD2 as D (6 bases). V lost 8 bases to trimming and J lost 8 bases, with 14 bases between them. The V gene's germline CDR1 is LNHNV and CDR2 YYDKDF (reference sequence). The CDR3 contains 12 residues. CDR3 in amino acids: CATGGGSGTQYF. DNA of the CDR3: TGTGCCACCGGCGGAGGGAGTGGTACGCAGTATTTT.

This chain uses TRBV6-1 with TRBJ1-2; maybe TRBD1 (6 bases). Trimming left V 4 bases short and J 6 bases short, with 15 bases between. CDR1 MNHNS and CDR2 SASEGT come from the germline V gene. The CDR3 has 14 amino acids. The DNA for the CDR3 is TGTGCCAGCAGTGTACAGGGCGCCTTGAATGGCTACACCTTC. It yields the protein CASSVQGALNGYTF.

The chain carries TRBV7-9 and TRBJ2-5; 12 nucleotides match TRBD2. The better agreement between TRBJ2-7 and the DNA end casts doubt on the J call. CDR3 length equals 16 residues. Germline V gives CDR1 SEHNR, CDR2 FQNEAQ (reference sequence). This CDR3 is CASSPPGLAGFYEQYF. CDR3 nucleotides: TGTGCCAGCAGCCCGCCGGGACTAGCGGGCTTCTACGAGCAGTACTTC.